This T cell receptor beta chain originates from a study of T cells after yellow fever vaccination. Study information: Fractions with few cells were prepared using SMART-Seq v4 Ultra Low Input.

Whole-study results and caveats: On re-exposure, the response was weaker but peaked faster, at day 5 versus 15.

The CDR3 has 13 amino acids. The germline V gene encodes CDR1 SGHTA and CDR2 FQGTGA. V was shortened by 5 bases and J by 3 bases, with 9 bases between the two germline ends. A single record per CDR3 protein comes from TCRdb applying MiXCR to the 5' RACE reads. The repertoire consists of more than 30,000 distinct CDR3 sequences, with 6.5% to 8.5% occurring once and the leading ten covering approximately 23%. This clonotype was counted ten times or more. Sequences were derived from PBMCs, either bulk or a sorted T-cell subset (CD4+, CD8+, memory, or dextramer-sorted; not recorded which), sampled on the day of the first yellow fever vaccination. This clonotype originated in a young man who received the YFV17D yellow fever vaccine. This chain joins TRBV7-3 and TRBJ2-3; D might be TRBD2 (5 bases). The CDR3 nucleotides read TGTGCCAGCAGCGAGGGAAGGACAGATACGCAGTATTTT. Encoded protein: CASSEGRTDTQYF. The variable domain in full, completed from reference TRBV7-3 and TRBJ2-3, reads GAGVSQTPSNKVTEKGKYVELRCDPISGHTALYWYRQSLGQGPEFLIYFQGTGAADDSGLPNDRFFAVRPEGSVSTLKIQRTERGDSAVYLCASSEGRTDTQYFGPGTRLTVL.